This T cell receptor (beta chain) was profiled in a study of blood T cells in healthy people across ages. The germline V gene has CDR1 LNHDA and CDR2 SQIVND (reference sequence). There are 15 residues in the CDR3. Trimming took 7 bases from V and 0 from J, leaving 15 bases between them. The sample holds a few counts of this clonotype. With a J-beta primer mix and a sample-barcoded 5' primer, a second PCR ran roughly 7 to 11 cycles. TCRdb used MiXCR to reprocess the 5' RACE reads, holding one entry per CDR3 protein. This table holds roughly 570,000 distinct CDR3 sequences, approximately 30% found once.

Sequenced: blood. This receptor was identified in a woman in her 70s in good health. The chain recombines TRBV19 with TRBJ1-1, with D maybe TRBD1 (6 bases). The CDR3 sequence is CASKTTGPMNTEAFF. DNA of the CDR3: TGTGCCAGTAAAACCACAGGGCCCATGAACACTGAAGCTTTCTTT.